One sample yielded the 10 T cell receptor beta chains listed below, sequenced in a study of Ad26.COV2.S vaccination and SARS-CoV-2 variants (dated by TCRdb to 2020 to 2022). The receptor library was made with the immunoSEQ multiplex PCR assay. Here the immuneACCESS table is served through TCRdb, limited to in-frame sequences with V and J called. Missing clones are a known gap in these copies; in checked studies unresolved V genes cover under half, and the rest lacks a known reason. This sample lists 350,000 to 500,000 clones; 88% were detected once. Less than 4% of the sample goes to the ten largest clones. The treatment or condition label, read with the paper, signifies: about 20 received Ad26.COV2.S at low or high dose, single or two shots; about five received placebo; per-sample allocation not given. Repertoires of vaccine and placebo recipients were sequenced from samples taken on day 63 after the first injection.

The material sequenced was peripheral blood, taken in a trial of Ad26.COV2.S vaccine versus placebo. These TCRs come from a person between 18 and 60 years old who received the Ad26.COV2.S COVID-19 vaccine or a placebo.

J is TRBJ2-1 and V is TRBV9; D may be TRBD1 or TRBD2 (5 bases each). V dropped 1 base and J dropped 4 bases, with 15 bases sitting between them. This CDR3 spans 16 amino acids. Per the germline V gene, CDR1 is SGDLS and CDR2 is YYNGEE. CDR3 DNA sequence: TGTGCCAGCAGCGTACAGGGACGGCAAAGATACAATGAGCAGTTCTTC. This encodes CASSVQGRQRYNEQFF.

This chain joins TRBV29-1 and TRBJ2-1, with TRBD2 matching over 10 bases. V trimming: 3 bases; J trimming: 8 bases; junction bases outside the gene matches: 7. This CDR3 is 14 amino acids long. From germline, CDR1 is SQVTM and CDR2 ANQGSEA. CDR3 DNA: TGCAGCGTTGACCCACTAGCGGGGTGGGATGAGCAGTTCTTC. Amino acid sequence: CSVDPLAGWDEQFF.

J is TRBJ1-2 and V is TRBV19; D is uncertain. V lost 6 bases and J lost 0, with 11 bases in between. Germline V gene data show CDR1 as LNHDA and CDR2 as SQIVND (reference sequence). The CDR3 totals 14 residues. Here the CDR3 reads CASSHSGSNYGYTF. The CDR3 DNA reads TGTGCCAGTAGCCACTCCGGGTCTAACTATGGCTACACCTTC.

CDR3 nucleotides: TGTGCCAGCAGTTTAAGGTCGGGGGGAGCTAGCACAGATACGCAGTATTTT. The encoded protein is CASSLRSGGASTDTQYF. The chain employs TRBV28 and TRBJ2-3; 7 nucleotides line up with TRBD2. The CDR3 spans 17 residues. Germline CDR1 and CDR2: MDHEN and SYDVKM. Trimming cost V 2 bases and J 0 bases; bases outside gene matches: 8. The complete variable domain, with remaining parts taken from reference TRBV28 and TRBJ2-3, reads DVKVTQSSRYLVKRTGEKVFLECVQDMDHENMFWYRQDPGLGLRLIYFSYDVKMKEKGDIPEGYSVSREKKERFSLILESASTNQTSMYLCASSLRSGGASTDTQYFGPGTRLTVL.

The chain links TRBV30 to TRBJ2-7; D gene uncertain. Looked up from germline, CDR1 is GTSNPN and CDR2 is SVGIG (reference sequence). Trimming took 1 base from V and 4 from J, leaving 11 bases between them. The CDR3 is made up of 13 amino acids. CDR3 in DNA: TGTGCCTGGAGTGAAGACCCAACTTACGAGCAGTACTTC. This encodes CAWSEDPTYEQYF.

CDR3 in DNA: TGTGCCAGCAGCCCTCGGGCGAGCTCCTACAATGAGCAGTTCTTC. Translated: CASSPRASSYNEQFF. The chain carries TRBV7-8 and TRBJ2-1; no firm D call. This CDR3 spans 15 amino acids. Looked up from germline, CDR1 is SGHVS and CDR2 is FQNEAQ. Between the trimmed V and J ends, which lost 5 bases and 0 bases, there was a span of 11 bases.

The rearrangement uses TRBV27 and TRBJ1-5; no firm D call. Germline V gives CDR1 MNHEY, CDR2 SMNVEV (reference sequence). This CDR3 is built from 13 residues. With 3 bases removed from V and 0 bases from J, the gap between germline ends came to 3 bases. The CDR3 spells CASSFRSNQPQHF. The CDR3 DNA reads TGTGCCAGCAGTTTCCGTAGCAATCAGCCCCAGCATTTT.

This chain uses TRBV19 with TRBJ1-6, with a tentative D call TRBD1 (5 bases). The CDR3 loop spans 16 amino acids. Germline CDR1 LNHDA, CDR2 SQIVND (reference sequence). Deletions cut 3 bases from V and 0 bases from J, with 9 bases between. As DNA, the CDR3 is TGTGCCAGTAGTATTGGGGGTAACTCCTATAATTCACCCCTCCACTTT. Protein product: CASSIGGNSYNSPLHF.

The J gene is TRBJ2-5, the V gene TRBV10-3, with 8 nucleotides matching TRBD1. This CDR3 contains 15 residues. Losses at the gene ends were 2 bases for V and 5 bases for J; bases not matched to a gene: 7. Germline assignment: CDR1 ENHRY and CDR2 SYGVKD. In DNA form, the CDR3 reads TGTGCCATCAGTGAGGCCTGGACAGGGCAGGAGACCCAGTACTTC. It encodes CAISEAWTGQETQYF.

The V and J genes are TRBV6-5 and TRBJ2-7; D is possibly TRBD1 (6 bases). Germline CDR1 is MNHEY and CDR2 is SVGAGI. Trimming removed 5 bases from V and 3 bases from J, with 14 bases in between. The CDR3 is made up of 14 amino acids. CDR3 amino acids: CASSPRQGYYEQYF. The CDR3 bases are TGTGCCAGCAGTCCCCGCCAGGGGTACTACGAGCAGTACTTC.